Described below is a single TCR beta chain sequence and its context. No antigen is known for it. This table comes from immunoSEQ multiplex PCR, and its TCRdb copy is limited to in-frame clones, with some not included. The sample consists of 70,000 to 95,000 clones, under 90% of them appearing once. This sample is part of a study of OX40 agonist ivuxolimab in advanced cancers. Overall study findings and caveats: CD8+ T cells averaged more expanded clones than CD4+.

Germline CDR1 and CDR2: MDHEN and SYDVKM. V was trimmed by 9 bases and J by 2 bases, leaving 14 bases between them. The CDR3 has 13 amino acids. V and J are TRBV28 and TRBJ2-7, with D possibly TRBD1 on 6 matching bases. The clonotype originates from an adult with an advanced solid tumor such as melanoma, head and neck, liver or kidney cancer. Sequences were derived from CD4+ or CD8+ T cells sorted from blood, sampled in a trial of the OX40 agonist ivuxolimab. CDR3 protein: CASTSRGPYEQYF. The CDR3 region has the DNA TGTGCCAGTACGAGCAGGGGCCCCTACGAGCAGTACTTC.